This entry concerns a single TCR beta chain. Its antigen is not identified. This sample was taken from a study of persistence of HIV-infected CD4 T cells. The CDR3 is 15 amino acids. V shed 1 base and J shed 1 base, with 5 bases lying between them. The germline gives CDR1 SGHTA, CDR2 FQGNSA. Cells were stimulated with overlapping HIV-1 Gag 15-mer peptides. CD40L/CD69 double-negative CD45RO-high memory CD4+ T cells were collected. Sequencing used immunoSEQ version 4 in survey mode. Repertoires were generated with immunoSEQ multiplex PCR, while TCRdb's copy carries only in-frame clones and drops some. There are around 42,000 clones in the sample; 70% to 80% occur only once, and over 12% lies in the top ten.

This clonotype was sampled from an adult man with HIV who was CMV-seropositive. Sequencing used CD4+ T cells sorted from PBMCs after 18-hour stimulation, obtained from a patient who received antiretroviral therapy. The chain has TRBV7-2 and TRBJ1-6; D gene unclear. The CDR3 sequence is CASSLGGSYNSPLHF. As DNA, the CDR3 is TGTGCCAGCAGCTTAGGGGGATCCTATAATTCACCCCTCCACTTT.